A selection of T cell receptor beta chains follows, all from one sample in a study of blood T cell repertoires in COVID-19. Clones were sequenced by immunoSEQ multiplex PCR, and TCRdb holds only the in-frame ones, with some missing. Here the sample spans almost 85,000 clones, 75% to 90% being singletons. The sample taken for sequencing was PBMCs or T cells enriched from blood (not recorded which). The receptors were sampled from a woman aged 45-60 years with acute COVID-19. Both conserved end residues are part of each CDR3. The order of the fields is D gene, J gene, V gene, clone size, CDR3 protein, CDR3 DNA. D genes are given only for firm matches. Size is stated for part of the rows, as once, few or many counts, or as a class when the clone is expanded.

.	TRBJ1-3	TRBV18	few	CASSPGASSGNTIYF	TGTGCCAGCTCACCAGGGGCGAGCTCTGGAAACACCATATATTTT
.	TRBJ1-2	TRBV6-1	.	CASSDTPGGEGDGYTF	TGTGCCAGCAGTGACACCCCCGGGGGGGAAGGCGATGGCTACACCTTC
.	TRBJ2-6	TRBV28	.	CASSNGLSGANVLTF	TGTGCCAGCAGCAACGGTTTATCTGGGGCCAACGTCCTGACTTTC
TRBD1	TRBJ1-2	TRBV2	.	CASSGQTGTYGYTF	TGTGCCAGCAGTGGCCAGACAGGGACCTATGGCTACACCTTC
.	TRBJ2-1	TRBV4-1	.	CASSQDLPAGNEQFF	TGCGCCAGCAGCCAAGATCTCCCGGCCGGGAATGAGCAGTTCTTC
.	TRBJ1-1	TRBV3-1/TRBV3-2	.	CASSQGRNSNTEAFF	TGTGCCAGCAGCCAAGGTCGGAACAGTAACACTGAAGCTTTCTTT
TRBD2	TRBJ2-1	TRBV3-1/TRBV3-2	few	CASSQVLASNEQFF	TGTGCCAGCAGCCAAGTACTAGCGTCCAATGAGCAGTTCTTC
TRBD1	TRBJ2-7	TRBV19	.	CASSIGTGPSYEQYF	TGTGCCAGTAGTATCGGGACAGGGCCTTCCTACGAGCAGTACTTC
TRBD2	TRBJ2-7	TRBV6-5	.	CASSYSSGRYEQYF	TGTGCCAGCAGTTATTCGAGCGGGAGGTACGAGCAGTACTTC
.	TRBJ2-3	TRBV7-3	.	CASSLTGPDTQYF	TGTGCCAGCAGCTTAACTGGCCCAGATACGCAGTATTTT
.	TRBJ2-1	TRBV5-1	.	CASSLDPAQGYNEQFF	TGCGCCAGCAGCTTGGATCCCGCGCAGGGGTACAATGAGCAGTTCTTC
.	TRBJ1-1	TRBV5-5	.	CASSLEASTEAFF	TGTGCCAGCAGCTTGGAAGCCTCCACTGAAGCTTTCTTT
TRBD1	TRBJ2-2	TRBV27	.	CASTRDSRTSGTGELFF	TGTGCCAGCACCAGGGACAGTAGAACATCGGGCACCGGGGAGCTGTTTTTT
TRBD1	TRBJ1-5	TRBV28	.	CASSLQDRGIENQPQHF	TGTGCCAGCAGTTTGCAGGACAGGGGGATCGAGAATCAGCCCCAGCATTTT
.	TRBJ1-2	TRBV10-3	.	CAISDPRGAQYGYTF	TGTGCCATCAGTGACCCGCGGGGAGCACAATATGGCTACACCTTC
TRBD1	TRBJ1-2	TRBV6-4	.	CASSGGGRPYGYTF	TGTGCCAGCAGTGGAGGGGGCAGACCCTATGGCTACACCTTC
TRBD1	TRBJ2-1	TRBV7-2	.	CASSYTGTVYNEQFF	TGTGCCAGCAGCTACACCGGGACAGTTTACAATGAGCAGTTCTTC